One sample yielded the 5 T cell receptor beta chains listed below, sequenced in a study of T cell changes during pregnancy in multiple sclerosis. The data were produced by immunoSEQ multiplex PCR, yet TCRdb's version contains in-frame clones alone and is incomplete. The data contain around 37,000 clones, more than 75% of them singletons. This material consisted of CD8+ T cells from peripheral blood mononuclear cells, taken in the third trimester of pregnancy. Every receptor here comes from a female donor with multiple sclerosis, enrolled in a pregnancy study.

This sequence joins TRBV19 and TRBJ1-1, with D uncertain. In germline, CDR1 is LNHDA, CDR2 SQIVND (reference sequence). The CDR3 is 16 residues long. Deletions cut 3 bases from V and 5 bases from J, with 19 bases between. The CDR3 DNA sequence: TGTGCCAGTAGTATTAGAGGGAACGGGGAGAGGACTGAAGCTTTCTTT. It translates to CASSIRGNGERTEAFF.

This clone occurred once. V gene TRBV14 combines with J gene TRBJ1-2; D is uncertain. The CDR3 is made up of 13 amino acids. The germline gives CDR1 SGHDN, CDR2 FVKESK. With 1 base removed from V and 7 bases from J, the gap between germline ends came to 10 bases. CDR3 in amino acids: CASSQGGGSGYTF. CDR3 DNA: TGTGCCAGCAGCCAAGGAGGAGGGTCTGGCTACACCTTC.

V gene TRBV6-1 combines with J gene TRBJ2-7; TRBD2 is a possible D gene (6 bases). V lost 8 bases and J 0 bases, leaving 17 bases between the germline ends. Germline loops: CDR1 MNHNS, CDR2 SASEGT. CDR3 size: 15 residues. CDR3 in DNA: TGTGCCAGCTCGGACGGGGACGGGAGCTCCTACGAGCAGTACTTC. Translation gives CASSDGDGSSYEQYF.

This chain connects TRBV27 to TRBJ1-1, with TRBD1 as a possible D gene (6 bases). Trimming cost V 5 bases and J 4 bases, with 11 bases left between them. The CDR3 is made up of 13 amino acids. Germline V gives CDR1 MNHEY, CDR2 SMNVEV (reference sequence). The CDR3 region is CASSTGFGTEAFF. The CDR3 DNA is TGTGCCAGCAGTACAGGGTTTGGCACTGAAGCTTTCTTT.

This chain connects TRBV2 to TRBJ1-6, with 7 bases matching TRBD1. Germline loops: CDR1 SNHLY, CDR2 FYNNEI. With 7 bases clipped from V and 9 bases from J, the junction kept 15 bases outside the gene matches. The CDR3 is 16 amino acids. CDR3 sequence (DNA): TGTGCCAGCACGGACGGGGGGGACAGATGGACTTCACCCCTCCACTTT. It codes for CASTDGGDRWTSPLHF.